This TCR beta chain was captured by sequencing in a study of beta chain features in type 1 diabetes. Isolated RNA was reverse transcribed in full, so expressed TCRB transcripts were sequenced. Using immunoSEQ multiplex PCR, the repertoire was profiled, and TCRdb retains in-frame clones only, with some absent. The sample lists hundreds of thousands of clones, less than 20% occurring once. CDR3 length: 16 amino acids. Between the trimmed V and J ends, which lost 5 bases and 0 bases, there was a span of 13 bases. Germline CDR1 is SGHAT and CDR2 is FQNNGV. A sort by CD45RO/CCR7/CD25/CD127/CD95/CD27 yielded CD4+ naive, central memory, regulatory and stem cell-like memory cells.

The origin of this receptor is a man in his late teens or twenties in good health. The sample taken for sequencing was naive CD4+ T cells from blood. The V call is TRBV11-2, the J call TRBJ1-4; D may be TRBD1 (5 bases). The CDR3 spells CASSPQGVATNEKLFF. For the CDR3, the DNA is TGTGCCAGCAGCCCCCAAGGGGTGGCAACTAATGAAAAACTGTTTTTT. The variable domain in full, completed from reference TRBV11-2 and TRBJ1-4, reads EAGVAQSPRYKIIEKRQSVAFWCNPISGHATLYWYQQILGQGPKLLIQFQNNGVVDDSQLPKDRFSAERLKGVDSTLKIQPAKLEDSAVYLCASSPQGVATNEKLFFGSGTQLSVL.